The next 30 T cell receptor beta chains were all read from a single sample in a study of T cell responses to AZD1222 COVID-19 vaccine (dated by TCRdb to about 2021). Libraries came from the immunoSEQ multiplex PCR assay. TCRdb limited this immuneACCESS table to in-frame rearrangements with V and J called. A share of clones is missing; checked studies link under half to unresolved V genes, and the rest is unexplained. The sample table records 130,000 or so clones; around nine tenths of these occur just once. 11% of the sample is in the top ten clones. Reading the label with the study, this specimen's time point is: baseline before first vaccination. The meaning of the sample's treatment or condition label: meningococcal conjugate vaccine given as trial control. The starting material was peripheral blood, obtained on day 0 of MenACWY control vaccination. These receptors were collected from an adult in good health.

This clone was picked up a small number of times. J is TRBJ1-6 and V is TRBV30; D remains unclear. Germline V gene sequence: CDR1 GTSNPN, CDR2 SVGIG (reference sequence). V lost 2 bases and J 7 bases, leaving 9 bases between the germline ends. The CDR3 is 13 amino acids. CDR3 sequence: CAWSLAGNSPLHF. CDR3 DNA sequence: TGTGCCTGGAGTCTGGCGGGGAATTCACCCCTCCACTTT.

This chain uses TRBV4-1 with TRBJ2-5, with 7 positions matching TRBD1. Losses at the gene ends were 2 bases for V and 2 bases for J; bases not matched to a gene: 5. This CDR3 spans 15 amino acids. Germline CDR1 is MGHRA and CDR2 is YSYEKL. The CDR3 is CASSQPDRVQETQYF. CDR3 in DNA: TGCGCCAGCAGCCAACCCGACAGGGTTCAAGAGACCCAGTACTTC.

This chain joins TRBV7-8 and TRBJ1-5; unclear D gene. This CDR3 is built from 15 residues. Looked up from germline, CDR1 is SGHVS and CDR2 is FQNEAQ. V shed 5 bases and J shed 0 bases, with 11 bases lying between them. The CDR3 DNA is TGTGCCAGCAGCCTACCCCGGGGTAGCAATCAGCCCCAGCATTTT. It translates to CASSLPRGSNQPQHF.

V usage is TRBV9 and J usage is TRBJ2-7; 9 bases align to TRBD2. V lost 4 bases and J lost 1; bases outside the gene matches: 3. Germline values: CDR1 SGDLS, CDR2 YYNGEE. The CDR3 has 14 amino acids. CDR3 nucleotides: TGTGCCAGCAGCCCTAGCGGGACTTCCTACGAGCAGTACTTC. This translates into CASSPSGTSYEQYF.

This CDR3 is CASSTGPGQGADGYTF. As DNA, the CDR3 is TGTGCCAGCAGCACTGGACCGGGACAGGGGGCAGATGGCTACACCTTC. The chain combines TRBV9 with TRBJ1-2, with TRBD1 matching 12 bases. Germline V CDR1 and CDR2: SGDLS, YYNGEE. The J segment lost 6 bases and the V segment lost 4 bases, leaving 10 bases of the junction unmatched. The CDR3 covers 16 residues.

This sequence joins TRBV7-2 and TRBJ1-5; 7 bases line up with TRBD1. The CDR3 totals 15 residues. From germline, CDR1 is SGHTA and CDR2 FQGNSA. The ends lost 1 base at V and 7 bases at J; junction bases unmatched: 7. CDR3 amino acids: CASSLGQGWNQPQHF. The CDR3 nucleotides read TGTGCCAGCAGCTTAGGACAGGGTTGGAACCAGCCCCAGCATTTT.

This clone was recorded once. The CDR3 DNA is TGTGCCAGCAGCCGGGGAAGCAATCAGCCCCAGCATTTT. Translating it yields CASSRGSNQPQHF. The chain uses TRBV3-1 (or the pseudogene TRBV3-2) and TRBJ1-5; D is uncertain. In germline, CDR1 is LGHDT, CDR2 YNNKEL (reference sequence). The CDR3 extends over 13 amino acids. Trimming removed 4 bases from V and 1 base from J, with 5 bases in between.

This rearrangement joins TRBV27 to TRBJ2-7, with 9 bases aligning to TRBD2. Trimming cost V 6 bases and J 3 bases; bases outside gene matches: 9. This CDR3 comprises 15 residues. Germline CDR1 reads MNHEY; CDR2 reads SMNVEV (reference sequence). CDR3 coding DNA: TGTGCCAGCAGACGAAAAAATAGCGGGAGCTACGAGCAGTACTTC. Translation: CASRRKNSGSYEQYF.

The genes are TRBV9 and TRBJ2-1; weak D call: TRBD1 (5 bases). CDR1 is SGDLS, CDR2 YYNGEE, per germline. The CDR3 runs 13 residues. The V gene lost 3 bases and the J gene lost 4 bases, with 8 bases spanning the gap. In DNA, the CDR3 is TGTGCCAGCAGCGGCGACAGATACAATGAGCAGTTCTTC. It codes for CASSGDRYNEQFF.

J is TRBJ2-1 and V is TRBV11-3; 8 bases match TRBD2. The CDR3 extends over 14 amino acids. CDR1 SGHNT and CDR2 YENEEA come from the germline V gene. V lost 5 bases, J lost 5 bases, and 5 bases stayed unmatched. The CDR3 is CASSPRTSHNEQFF. Here the CDR3 DNA reads TGTGCCAGCAGCCCCCGGACTAGCCACAATGAGCAGTTCTTC.

V usage is TRBV27 and J usage is TRBJ2-3, with 8 nucleotides matching TRBD1. The CDR3 sequence is 15 residues long. In germline, CDR1 is MNHEY, CDR2 SMNVEV (reference sequence). Trimming took 5 bases from V and 2 from J; bases not matched to a gene: 6. The CDR3: CASSGWGQATDTQYF. The CDR3 DNA reads TGTGCCAGCAGTGGATGGGGACAGGCCACAGATACGCAGTATTTT.

This clone has a handful of counts. The chain carries TRBV5-1 and TRBJ2-2; 10 bases match TRBD2. The CDR3 sequence is 17 residues long. From germline, CDR1 is SGHRS and CDR2 YFSETQ. V was pared by 4 bases and J by 5 bases, with 11 bases of the junction left unmatched. As DNA, the CDR3 is TGCGCCAGCAGCCAGGGGGCTAGCGGGAGTAGTACCGGGGAGCTGTTTTTT. This translates into CASSQGASGSSTGELFF.

The gene calls are TRBV30 and TRBJ2-1; D is unclear. In germline, CDR1 is GTSNPN, CDR2 SVGIG (reference sequence). The CDR3 covers 10 residues. V lost 0 bases and J lost 6, with 0 bases in between. Here the CDR3 reads CAWSVNEQFF. In nucleotides, the CDR3 is TGTGCCTGGAGTGTCAATGAGCAGTTCTTC.

This clone was seen only a few times. The rearrangement uses TRBV4-2 and TRBJ2-7; 7 bases are a match to TRBD2. CDR3 size: 15 residues. V gave up 4 bases and J gave up 6 bases; unmatched junction bases: 12. Germline values: CDR1 LGHNA, CDR2 YNFKEQ. CDR3 in amino acids: CASSPWGGSLGEQYF. CDR3 nucleotide sequence: TGTGCCAGCAGCCCCTGGGGGGGATCTCTAGGCGAGCAGTACTTC.

The chain carries TRBV3-1 (or the pseudogene TRBV3-2) and TRBJ2-4, with D maybe TRBD2 (6 bases). V lost 1 base and J lost 0, with 7 bases in between. This CDR3 has 15 amino acids. CDR1 is LGHDT, CDR2 YNNKEL, per germline (reference sequence). The CDR3 DNA sequence: TGTGCCAGCAGCCAAGGGAGGGTAGCCAAAAACATTCAGTACTTC. This sequence encodes CASSQGRVAKNIQYF.

The chain combines TRBV24-1 with TRBJ2-7, with D possibly matching TRBD2 (6 bases). CDR3 length equals 14 residues. In germline, CDR1 is KGHDR, CDR2 SFDVKD. Between the trimmed V and J ends, which lost 2 bases and 4 bases, there was a span of 11 bases. CDR3 nucleotides: TGTGCCACCAGTGATTGGAGGGTTAGTTACGAGCAGTACTTC. Its translation: CATSDWRVSYEQYF.

This chain uses TRBV5-1 with TRBJ1-3; D is undetermined. V shed 0 bases and J shed 7 bases, with 11 bases lying between them. The CDR3 spans 14 residues. Germline V gene lookup returns CDR1 SGHRS and CDR2 YFSETQ. CDR3 in DNA: TGCGCCAGCAGCTTGGCCATAGGGATGAACACCATATATTTT. Its translation: CASSLAIGMNTIYF.

The chain uses TRBV9 and TRBJ2-3; 10 bases agree with TRBD2. The CDR3 contains 17 residues. The germline CDR1 and CDR2 sequences are SGDLS and YYNGEE. V shed 4 bases and J 0 bases; nucleotides not matched to a gene: 8. CDR3 protein: CASSSPGLAPSTDTQYF. The CDR3 nucleotides are TGTGCCAGCAGCTCGCCGGGACTAGCGCCGAGCACAGATACGCAGTATTTT.

The chain recombines TRBV10-2 with TRBJ2-3; TRBD2 might be the D (6 bases). Per germline, CDR1 WSHSY and CDR2 SAAADI. The ends were cut back, 5 bases at V and 3 bases at J, with 9 bases in the middle. CDR3 size: 13 residues. The CDR3 is CASSLSGTDTQYF. CDR3 nucleotide sequence: TGCGCCAGCAGTCTTAGCGGAACAGATACGCAGTATTTT.

This chain connects TRBV12-3 or TRBV12-4 to TRBJ1-3; D unclear. V lost 6 bases and J 12 bases, leaving 18 bases between the germline ends. The CDR3 covers 13 residues. The CDR3 here is CASRETLEPIIYF. In nucleotides, the CDR3 is TGTGCCAGCAGGGAAACCCTGGAGCCTATCATATATTTT.

The V gene is TRBV2, the J gene TRBJ2-7; TRBD2 might be the D (5 bases). In germline, CDR1 is SNHLY, CDR2 FYNNEI. The CDR3 sequence is 16 residues long. V lost 4 bases to trimming and J lost 3 bases, with 19 bases between them. The CDR3 DNA follows: TGTGCCAGCAGTGTGGTTTGGGCAGGAGGTCGCTACGAGCAGTACTTC. It encodes CASSVVWAGGRYEQYF.

The V and J genes are TRBV11-2 and TRBJ2-1; the match to TRBD2 covers 14 bases. From germline, CDR1 is SGHAT and CDR2 FQNNGV. J gave up 6 bases and V 5 bases, and 3 bases lay outside the gene matches. The CDR3 is 15 amino acids. CDR3 bases: TGTGCCAGCAGCCTCGGGACTAGCGGGAGCAATGAGCAGTTCTTC. Amino acid sequence: CASSLGTSGSNEQFF.

The V gene is TRBV19, the J gene TRBJ2-7; 8 bases agree with TRBD2. CDR3 length: 14 residues. V shed 7 bases, J shed 6 bases, and the junction held 11 bases outside the gene matches. Germline CDR1 reads LNHDA; CDR2 reads SQIVND (reference sequence). CDR3 protein: CASTPGGKAGEQYF. The CDR3 nucleotides are TGTGCCAGTACCCCGGGGGGGAAAGCGGGCGAGCAGTACTTC.

V usage is TRBV21-1 and J usage is TRBJ1-1. TRBV21-1 is a known pseudogene. The CDR3 covers 10 residues. CDR3 sequence (DNA): TGTGCCAGCAGCAAAGGAGTGGCTTTCTTT. Protein sequence: CASSKGVAFF.

The count of this clone is one. The chain has TRBV30 and TRBJ2-4; D is possibly TRBD2 (5 bases). This CDR3 has 14 amino acids. CDR1 is GTSNPN, CDR2 SVGIG, per germline (reference sequence). Trimming took off 6 bases at V and 5 bases at J, with 17 bases between the two ends. CDR3 coding DNA: TGTGCCTGTATGCTAGCAGGATTTCAAAACATTCAGTACTTC. Its translation is CACMLAGFQNIQYF.

There are a few counts of this clone. The genes are TRBV7-9 and TRBJ2-1, with 8 bases identical to TRBD2. CDR1 and CDR2 from the germline V gene are SEHNR and FQNEAQ (reference sequence). Trimming at V came to 2 bases and at J to 5 bases, leaving 2 bases not matched to a gene. The CDR3 is made up of 14 amino acids. CDR3 amino acids: CASSLQAGDNEQFF. CDR3 nucleotide sequence: TGTGCCAGCAGCTTACAAGCGGGGGACAATGAGCAGTTCTTC. Drawing the rest from reference TRBV7-9 and TRBJ2-1, the complete variable domain is DTGVSQNPRHKITKRGQNVTFRCDPISEHNRLYWYRQTLGQGPEFLTYFQNEAQLEKSRLLSDRFSAERPKGSFSTLEIQRTEQGDSAMYLCASSLQAGDNEQFFGPGTRLTVL.

This rearrangement joins TRBV7-9 to TRBJ1-2; tentative D call: TRBD1 (6 bases). Per germline, CDR1 SEHNR and CDR2 FQNEAQ (reference sequence). The ends were cut back, 8 bases at V and 7 bases at J, with 20 bases in the middle. The CDR3 has 14 residues. This CDR3 is CASSTPGEEGGYTF. The DNA for the CDR3 is TGTGCCAGCTCGACCCCAGGGGAGGAGGGTGGCTACACCTTC.

The chain joins TRBV10-3 to TRBJ1-3, with D possibly being TRBD1 (6 bases). The V and J ends lost 6 bases and 1 base respectively, with 16 bases between them. Germline values: CDR1 ENHRY, CDR2 SYGVKD. CDR3 length equals 16 residues. The DNA for the CDR3 is TGTGCCATCAGCCTCCGGGACACAGTGTCTGGAAACACCATATATTTT. Protein: CAISLRDTVSGNTIYF.

This chain joins TRBV5-1 and TRBJ2-1, with 7 bases matching TRBD2. Germline CDR1 and CDR2: SGHRS and YFSETQ. This CDR3 comprises 16 residues. The junction had 5 bases not matched to a gene; V was cut back by 0 bases and J by 2 bases. CDR3 in amino acids: CASSLEASGPYNEQFF. The CDR3 nucleotides are TGCGCCAGCAGCTTGGAGGCTAGCGGCCCCTACAATGAGCAGTTCTTC.

The chain joins TRBV7-9 to TRBJ2-7; 9 bases fit TRBD2. Germline CDR1 SEHNR, CDR2 FQNEAQ (reference sequence). This CDR3 comprises 15 residues. The ends lost 5 bases at V and 5 bases at J; junction bases unmatched: 10. CDR3 nucleotides: TGTGCCAGCAGCCGGGGGCTAGCGGGAAACGACGAGCAGTACTTC. Translation: CASSRGLAGNDEQYF.